Shown below are 6 T cell receptor beta chains from a single sample sequenced in a study of cytomegalovirus exposure and HLA in healthy donors. The PCR used 60 Vbeta and 13 Jbeta primers. Some clones are missing from TCRdb's copy, which holds only in-frame ones; the method was immunoSEQ multiplex PCR. Seen here are about 120,000 clones, about 73% observed once, and the top ten hold around 4.2%. The source material was PBMCs. Source of these receptors: a woman aged 40-49 years in good health and CMV-seronegative.

This clone was found a few times. The chain has TRBV28 and TRBJ2-7, with 7 bases that match TRBD2. CDR3 length equals 16 residues. Germline CDR1 MDHEN, CDR2 SYDVKM. Germline trimming cut 5 bases from V and 3 bases from J; bases unmatched to any gene: 13. CDR3: CASSPFPSAGNYEQYF. The CDR3 region has the DNA TGTGCCAGCAGTCCCTTTCCTTCAGCGGGGAACTACGAGCAGTACTTC.

This clone was seen just once. In DNA, the CDR3 is TGTGCCAGCAGCCAACCGCGGGAAGCATTAAATGGGGGGAGGAGGGTGACTGAAGCTTTCTTT. It codes for CASSQPREALNGGRRVTEAFF. The chain joins TRBV4-2 to TRBJ1-1; TRBD1 is a possible D gene (5 bases). This CDR3 spans 21 amino acids. Between the trimmed V and J ends, which lost 2 bases and 5 bases, there was a span of 33 bases. CDR1 and CDR2 (germline): LGHNA, YNFKEQ.

This sequence joins TRBV11-2 and TRBJ2-7; no definite D call. The V gene's germline CDR1 is SGHAT and CDR2 FQNNGV. This CDR3 is 14 amino acids long. The V gene lost 7 bases and the J gene lost 7 bases, with 20 bases spanning the gap. The CDR3 DNA follows: TGTGCCAGCACCCCCAGGTATGCCCATTCGGAGCAGTACTTC. Translation gives CASTPRYAHSEQYF.

V gene TRBV18 combines with J gene TRBJ2-5; D unclear. Germline values: CDR1 KGHSH, CDR2 LQKENI. The CDR3 covers 14 residues. The V end lost 3 bases, the J end lost 2 bases, and 10 bases lay between the germline ends. As DNA, the CDR3 is TGTGCCAGCTCACCCCCGAGTAAACAAGAGACCCAGTACTTC. Its protein is CASSPPSKQETQYF.

The chain joins TRBV7-9 to TRBJ1-3; a possible D gene is TRBD1 (5 bases). This CDR3 comprises 14 residues. Germline V CDR1 and CDR2: SEHNR, FQNEAQ (reference sequence). Trimming stripped 7 bases from V and 5 bases from J, with 15 bases between. The CDR3 DNA sequence: TGTGCCAGCAACCCAGGGTCAACCAGAAACACCATATATTTT. The encoded protein is CASNPGSTRNTIYF. Using reference TRBV7-9 and TRBJ1-3 for the parts outside the CDR3, the full variable domain is DTGVSQNPRHKITKRGQNVTFRCDPISEHNRLYWYRQTLGQGPEFLTYFQNEAQLEKSRLLSDRFSAERPKGSFSTLEIQRTEQGDSAMYLCASNPGSTRNTIYFGEGSWLTVV.

The gene calls are TRBV6-5 and TRBJ1-2; TRBD1 is a possible D gene (5 bases). Germline lookup yields CDR1 MNHEY and CDR2 SVGAGI. The CDR3 sequence is 13 residues long. The V and J ends lost 5 bases and 4 bases respectively, with 11 bases between them. The CDR3 DNA reads as TGTGCCAGCAGTACCCACGGGGGCTATGGCTACACCTTC. This translates into CASSTHGGYGYTF.